The rows below give T cell receptor beta chains drawn from one sample of a study of CD8 T cells in Susac syndrome. TCRdb re-called the immunoSEQ multiplex PCR reads through MiXCR, storing one row per CDR3 protein. The sample shows about 440,000 distinct CDR3 sequences, 75% to 90% of them seen only once. The sample was CD8+ T cells from PBMCs. These TCRs come from a human donor with multiple sclerosis. CDR3s include the opening cysteine and the closing phenylalanine or tryptophan. D genes are given only for firm matches. For some rows the clone size is stated as once, few or many, or as a class when expanded; others skip it.

CDR3,DNA,J,D,size,V
CASSWGLSGANVLTF,TGTGCCAGCAGTTGGGGACTCTCTGGGGCCAACGTCCTGACTTTC,TRBJ2-6,NA,NA,TRBV6-6
CASSEARDTTNTEAFF,TGTGCCAGCAGTGAAGCCCGGGACACAACGAACACTGAAGCTTTCTTT,TRBJ1-1,NA,NA,TRBV25-1
CVWSGTGAGGDEQFF,TGTGTCTGGAGTGGAACGGGAGCGGGTGGGGATGAGCAGTTCTTC,TRBJ2-1,NA,NA,TRBV30
CSVPISRNSDTQYF,TGCAGCGTCCCCATTAGCCGGAATTCAGATACGCAGTATTTT,TRBJ2-3,NA,once,TRBV29-1
CSARDGAGVGYEQYF,TGCAGTGCTAGAGATGGGGCGGGAGTTGGCTACGAGCAGTACTTC,TRBJ2-7,TRBD2,NA,TRBV20-1
CVWSDRGNYGYTF,TGTGTCTGGAGTGACAGGGGGAACTATGGCTACACCTTC,TRBJ1-2,TRBD1,NA,TRBV30
CASSIISEAGTGELFF,TGTGCCAGTAGTATTATATCGGAAGCGGGGACCGGGGAGCTGTTTTTT,TRBJ2-2,TRBD2,NA,TRBV19
CASSQEGTRQFYNEQFF,TGCGCCAGCAGCCAAGAGGGGACACGCCAGTTCTACAATGAGCAGTTCTTC,TRBJ2-1,NA,NA,TRBV4-1
CSADFDKKETQYF,TGCAGTGCTGACTTCGACAAAAAGGAGACCCAGTACTTC,TRBJ2-5,NA,NA,TRBV20-1
CASSLGLAGGPEEQYF,TGTGCCAGCAGCTTGGGCCTAGCGGGAGGGCCAGAGGAGCAGTACTTC,TRBJ2-7,TRBD2,NA,TRBV5-4